This T cell receptor beta chain was recorded in a study of T-cell memory formation after mild COVID-19. Using its own MiXCR run on the 5' RACE reads, TCRdb lists one record per CDR3 protein. The data contain 110,000 to 150,000 distinct CDR3 sequences, about 25% of them singletons. This clonotype occurred a few times. This CDR3 comprises 11 residues. Germline V gene lookup returns CDR1 SGHRS and CDR2 YFSETQ. With 7 bases removed from V and 5 bases from J, the gap between germline ends came to 10 bases. The sequence was obtained from an adult woman who had mild COVID-19 (a few samples of this study predate the infection). Cell type and time point are not known. The V gene is TRBV5-1, the J gene TRBJ2-7; tentatively, D is TRBD1 or TRBD2 (5 bases each). Material: PBMCs or a T cell subset sorted from them (not recorded which). The CDR3 region is CASGRDDEQYF. The CDR3 nucleotides read TGCGCCAGCGGCAGGGACGACGAGCAGTACTTC.